This is a list of T cell receptor beta chains from one sample in a study of control samples from healthy donors and cancer patients. Profiled with immunoSEQ multiplex PCR; TCRdb holds only in-frame clones, not every one. The table shows 95,000 to 130,000 clones, with roughly 92% occurring only once. The sample taken for sequencing was blood. These TCRs come from a man aged 25-45 years in good health. Each CDR3 is given with its conserved first and last residue. The order of the fields is D gene, J gene, clone size, V gene, CDR3 DNA, CDR3 protein. D genes are given only for firm matches. Clone size is not always given. Where it is, it says once, few, many or a class for expanded clones.

.	TRBJ2-7	.	TRBV9	TGTGCCAGCAGCGTAGCGGGGGGCACGGACGAGCAGTACTTC	CASSVAGGTDEQYF
TRBD1	TRBJ1-3	.	TRBV12-5	TGTGCTAGTGGCGTCCCGGGACAGGGAACAAACTCTGGAAACACCATATATTTT	CASGVPGQGTNSGNTIYF
.	TRBJ1-1	.	TRBV19	TGTGCCAGTAGTACAAGGGTAATAGGGACTGAAGCTTTCTTT	CASSTRVIGTEAFF
.	TRBJ1-3	few	TRBV20-1	TGCAGTGCTAGTTGGAACGCTGGAAACACCATATATTTT	CSASWNAGNTIYF
.	TRBJ1-2	.	TRBV10-3	TGTGCCATCAGTGATGGGAGGGGCGACTATGGCTACACCTTC	CAISDGRGDYGYTF
.	TRBJ2-3	.	TRBV2	TGTGCCAGCGCGGCCAGGGGAGGCACAGATACGCAGTATTTT	CASAARGGTDTQYF
TRBD1	TRBJ2-1	.	TRBV5-4	TGTGCCAGCAGCATCCAGGGGGCGAGTTCCTACAATGAGCAGTTCTTC	CASSIQGASSYNEQFF
.	TRBJ1-1	.	TRBV7-9	TGTGCCGAGCATACAGTTGGGAACACTGAAGCTTTCTTT	CAEHTVGNTEAFF
.	TRBJ2-5	.	TRBV5-1	TGCGCCAGCAGCTTGGCTGGCGGGGAGATGGAGACCCAGTACTTC	CASSLAGGEMETQYF
.	TRBJ2-5	.	TRBV27	TGTGCCAGCAGTTTACGGACATCCCAAATGGAGACCCAGTACTTC	CASSLRTSQMETQYF
.	TRBJ2-6	.	TRBV6-6	TGTGCCAGCAGTCCGGGGGGGACAGGGACTGGGGCCAACGTCCTGACTTTC	CASSPGGTGTGANVLTF
TRBD1	TRBJ1-6	.	TRBV2	TGTGCCAGCAGAGGAGACAGGGTAGGGTATCAGTATAATTCACCCCTCCACTTT	CASRGDRVGYQYNSPLHF
.	TRBJ1-2	.	TRBV10-3	TGTGCCATCAGTGAGGCCCCAAGAGGCTACACCTTC	CAISEAPRGYTF
.	TRBJ1-5	once	TRBV6-5	TGTGCCAGCCAACCCGAGAATTTTGGCCCTCAGCCCCAGCATTTT	CASQPENFGPQPQHF
.	TRBJ2-2	.	TRBV10-3	TGTGCCATCAGTGAGTCTGAGGGTGTCGGGGAGCTGTTTTTT	CAISESEGVGELFF
.	TRBJ1-5	.	TRBV28	TGTGCCAGCAGTTTTCTTGGGGTTGGTCAGCCCCAGCATTTT	CASSFLGVGQPQHF
.	TRBJ1-6	.	TRBV27	TGTGCCAGCAGGACGGACAGCCACAGAATGAGCTCCTATAATTCACCCCTCCACTTT	CASRTDSHRMSSYNSPLHF
TRBD2	TRBJ2-3	.	TRBV4-2	TGTGCCAGCAGCCAAGGGATAGCGGGGGCCATCACAGATACGCAGTATTTT	CASSQGIAGAITDTQYF
TRBD1	TRBJ2-2	.	TRBV2	TGTGCCAGCAGAACCCTCAGGGGGAGAGACACCGGGGAGCTGTTTTTT	CASRTLRGRDTGELFF
.	TRBJ2-2	.	TRBV7-3	TGTGCCAGCAGCTTAAGGTCACCCACCGGGGAGCTGTTTTTT	CASSLRSPTGELFF
.	TRBJ2-3	.	TRBV2	TGTGCCAGCAGTCTCCAGGGGACAGATACGCAGTATTTT	CASSLQGTDTQYF
TRBD1	TRBJ2-4	.	TRBV7-9	TGTGCCAGCAGCTGGGGACAGGGAGCGGCCAAAAACATTCAGTACTTC	CASSWGQGAAKNIQYF
.	TRBJ1-5	.	TRBV1	TGCACCAGCAGCCTCTTCCCGAGGGAACTTAGCAATCAGCCCCAGCATTTT	CTSSLFPRELSNQPQHF
TRBD1	TRBJ1-2	.	TRBV5-1	TGCGCCAGCAGCTGGGGTCAGGGGGCTGGAGAAGGTTATGGCTACACCTTC	CASSWGQGAGEGYGYTF
.	TRBJ1-1	.	TRBV10-2	TGCGCCAGCTGGGGGGAAACAGGCACTGAAGCTTTCTTT	CASWGETGTEAFF
.	TRBJ1-1	.	TRBV6-5	TGTGCCAGCAGTTACTCGTCAGACTCTGAAGCTTTCTTT	CASSYSSDSEAFF